This T cell receptor (beta chain) was found in a study of blood T cell repertoires in COVID-19. Overall study: Sites across the United States, Italy and Spain contributed samples from acute and convalescent COVID-19. From T cells, B-cell-depleted T cells, or PBMCs came the material, which was cDNA or gDNA.

Original data processing: Reference gene primer amplification in the assay estimated nucleated cell counts. Produced via immunoSEQ multiplex PCR; TCRdb's table is partial and in-frame only. V and J calls and clone size follow that table, whereas D and trimming were derived from the DNA. The profile covers some 150,000 clones, with over 80% appearing a single time and approximately 4.1% taken by the ten largest. The specimen was peripheral blood. This TCR came from a woman aged 55-70 years who had recovered from COVID-19.

The CDR3 spells CASSFEFRGNTIYF. CDR3 sequence (DNA): TGCGCCAGCAGCTTCGAATTCAGGGGAAACACCATATATTTT. This rearrangement joins TRBV5-1 to TRBJ1-3; D unclear. Germline loops: CDR1 SGHRS, CDR2 YFSETQ. This CDR3 is 14 amino acids long. Trimming removed 2 bases at V and 4 bases at J, with 10 bases between.